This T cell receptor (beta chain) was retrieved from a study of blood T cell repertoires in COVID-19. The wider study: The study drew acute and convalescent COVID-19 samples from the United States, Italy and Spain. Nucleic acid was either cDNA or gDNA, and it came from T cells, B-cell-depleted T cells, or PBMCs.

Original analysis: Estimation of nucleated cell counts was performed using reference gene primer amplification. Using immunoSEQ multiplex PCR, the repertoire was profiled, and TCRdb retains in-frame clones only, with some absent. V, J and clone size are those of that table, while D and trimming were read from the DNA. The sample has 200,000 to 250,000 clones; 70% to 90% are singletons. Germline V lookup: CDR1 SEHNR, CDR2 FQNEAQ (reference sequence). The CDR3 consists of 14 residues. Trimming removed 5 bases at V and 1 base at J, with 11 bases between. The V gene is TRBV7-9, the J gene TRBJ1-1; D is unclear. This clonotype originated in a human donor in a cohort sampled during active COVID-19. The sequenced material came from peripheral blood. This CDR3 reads CASSPRSSNTEAFF. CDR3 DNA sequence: TGTGCCAGCAGCCCCCGTTCTTCGAACACTGAAGCTTTCTTT.